A single sample is the source of the 26 T cell receptor beta chains below, sequenced in a study of blood T cell repertoires in COVID-19. Produced via immunoSEQ multiplex PCR; TCRdb's table is partial and in-frame only. The sample has under 300,000 clones, around 90% seen once. Sequenced material: peripheral blood. The receptors here all came from a man aged 55 to 70 who had recovered from COVID-19.

This rearrangement joins TRBV2 to TRBJ1-5; D possibly corresponds to TRBD1 (6 bases). This CDR3 has 14 amino acids. Germline lookup yields CDR1 SNHLY and CDR2 FYNNEI. V gave up 6 bases and J gave up 4 bases, with 13 bases separating them. CDR3 residues: CASSERQDNQPQHF. In nucleotides, the CDR3 is TGTGCCAGCAGCGAGAGACAGGATAATCAGCCCCAGCATTTT.

The chain uses TRBV18 and TRBJ2-6, with 10 bases matching TRBD1. This CDR3 has 17 residues. Trimming took 5 bases from V and 2 from J; bases not matched to a gene: 6. Germline V gene sequence: CDR1 KGHSH, CDR2 LQKENI. CDR3 DNA: TGTGCCAGCTCAACGACCGGGACAGGGGCTGGGGCCAACGTCCTGACTTTC. It encodes CASSTTGTGAGANVLTF. The entire variable domain, with the rest obtained from reference TRBV18 and TRBJ2-6, is as follows: NAGVMQNPRHLVRRRGQEARLRCSPMKGHSHVYWYRQLPEEGLKFMVYLQKENIIDESGMPKERFSAEFPKEGPSILRIQQVVRGDSAAYFCASSTTGTGAGANVLTFGAGSRLTVL.

This chain connects TRBV24-1 to TRBJ1-2, with D unresolved. CDR1 KGHDR and CDR2 SFDVKD come from the germline V gene. With 6 bases removed from V and 5 bases from J, the gap between germline ends came to 15 bases. The CDR3 covers 14 residues. The CDR3 sequence: CATSNSRLGYGYTF. The CDR3 coding sequence is TGTGCCACCAGTAACAGCCGGCTTGGGTATGGCTACACCTTC.

The J gene is TRBJ2-1, the V gene TRBV2, with 9 bases lining up with TRBD1. Per the germline V gene, CDR1 is SNHLY and CDR2 is FYNNEI. With V trimmed by 6 bases and J by 0 bases, 3 bases remained unmatched. The CDR3 extends over 15 amino acids. CDR3 DNA: TGTGCCAGCAGGCCGGGACAGGGCTCCTACAATGAGCAGTTCTTC. Protein sequence: CASRPGQGSYNEQFF.

The genes are TRBV9 and TRBJ2-7; D is uncertain. The V gene lost 0 bases and the J gene lost 3 bases, with 10 bases spanning the gap. The CDR3 length is 14 residues. Looked up from germline, CDR1 is SGDLS and CDR2 is YYNGEE. The CDR3 sequence is CASSVGAGSYEQYV. As DNA, the CDR3 is TGTGCCAGCAGCGTAGGGGCAGGCAGCTACGAGCAGTACGTC.

V gene TRBV27 combines with J gene TRBJ2-3; 13 bases align to TRBD2. J gave up 7 bases and V 6 bases, and 7 bases lay outside the gene matches. The V gene's germline CDR1 is MNHEY and CDR2 SMNVEV (reference sequence). The CDR3 contains 15 residues. This CDR3 is CASRVLAGGPNTQYF. CDR3 nucleotide sequence: TGTGCCAGCAGAGTACTAGCGGGGGGGCCTAATACGCAGTATTTT.

The chain combines TRBV20-1 with TRBJ2-2; D gene unclear. This CDR3 is built from 10 residues. The germline V and J ends were trimmed by 6 bases and 7 bases, with 6 bases remaining between them. CDR1 is DFQATT, CDR2 SNEGSKA, per germline (reference sequence). CDR3 nucleotides: TGCAGTGCCCCTTACGGGGAGCTGTTTTTT. It yields the protein CSAPYGELFF.

The chain uses TRBV13 and TRBJ2-7, with 10 positions matching TRBD1. With 3 bases clipped from V and 7 bases from J, the junction kept 12 bases outside the gene matches. Germline-derived CDR1 and CDR2 are PRHDT and FYEKMQ (reference sequence). This CDR3 is 16 amino acids long. The CDR3 sequence: CASSFRGGQGSKEQYF. The CDR3 bases are TGTGCCAGCAGCTTCCGGGGGGGACAGGGGAGTAAGGAGCAGTACTTC.

V gene TRBV28 combines with J gene TRBJ1-5; D is possibly TRBD1 (5 bases). Trimming cost V 11 bases and J 4 bases, with 15 bases left between them. Germline CDR1 and CDR2: MDHEN and SYDVKM. This CDR3 contains 13 residues. The DNA for the CDR3 is TGTGCCGCCAGACGGGGGGGTAATCAGCCCCAGCATTTT. Translated, it gives CAARRGGNQPQHF.

With respect to this clone: Other DNA sequences in the same sample also yield this CDR3. V is TRBV5-1 and J is TRBJ2-3, with 10 bases identical to TRBD2. The V gene's germline CDR1 is SGHRS and CDR2 YFSETQ. CDR3 length equals 14 residues. J lost 6 bases, V lost 2 bases, and 3 bases had no gene match. CDR3 nucleotide sequence: TGCGCCAGCAGCTTAGCGGGGGGGCGTGATACGCAGTATTTT. It codes for CASSLAGGRDTQYF.

This chain connects TRBV3-1 (or the pseudogene TRBV3-2) to TRBJ2-5; D possibly corresponds to TRBD1 (5 bases). Per the germline V gene, CDR1 is LGHDT and CDR2 is YNNKEL (reference sequence). Trimming left V 4 bases short and J 5 bases short, with 11 bases between. CDR3 size: 13 residues. Written as DNA, the CDR3 is TGTGCCAGCAGCCCGACAGTGAAGGAGACCCAGTACTTC. Encoded protein: CASSPTVKETQYF.

The CDR3 spells CASGSGQNNEKLFF. The CDR3 DNA sequence: TGTGCCAGCGGGTCGGGACAAAATAATGAAAAACTGTTTTTT. The V gene is TRBV6-5, the J gene TRBJ1-4; maybe TRBD1 (6 bases). CDR3 length: 14 amino acids. Trimming stripped 8 bases from V and 4 bases from J, with 14 bases between. The germline V gene has CDR1 MNHEY and CDR2 SVGAGI.

V usage is TRBV5-1 and J usage is TRBJ2-1, with 7 bases that match TRBD1. V was pared by 2 bases and J by 14 bases, with 7 bases of the junction left unmatched. This CDR3 has 12 residues. Germline lookup yields CDR1 SGHRS and CDR2 YFSETQ. The CDR3 nucleotides are TGCGCCAGCAGCTTAGGCGACAGGGACAAGTTCTTC. Amino acid sequence: CASSLGDRDKFF.

The chain links TRBV10-3 to TRBJ2-3; 7 bases map to TRBD1. Germline V gene lookup returns CDR1 ENHRY and CDR2 SYGVKD. This CDR3 spans 13 amino acids. Unmatched junction bases numbered 4, after V lost 10 bases and J lost 0 bases. The CDR3 bases are TGTGCCACCGAGGGGGCAAGCACAGATACGCAGTATTTT. It specifies CATEGASTDTQYF.

V is TRBV5-6 and J is TRBJ1-1; TRBD1 matches 9 bases. There are 16 residues in the CDR3. Looked up from germline, CDR1 is SGHDT and CDR2 is YYEEEE. Trimming took 4 bases from V and 5 from J; bases not matched to a gene: 12. The CDR3 is CASSPDRGKLATEAFF. The CDR3 DNA follows: TGTGCCAGCAGCCCTGACAGGGGGAAATTGGCGACTGAAGCTTTCTTT.

The chain combines TRBV19 with TRBJ1-2; no clear D gene. The germline gives CDR1 LNHDA, CDR2 SQIVND (reference sequence). CDR3 size: 13 residues. Between the trimmed V and J ends, which lost 3 bases and 8 bases, there was a span of 13 bases. This CDR3 is CASSIRELGGYTF. The CDR3 region has the DNA TGTGCCAGTAGTATTCGGGAGCTCGGGGGCTACACCTTC. Supplemented by reference TRBV19 and TRBJ1-2, the full variable domain reads DGGITQSPKYLFRKEGQNVTLSCEQNLNHDAMYWYRQDPGQGLRLIYYSQIVNDFQKGDIAEGYSVSREKKESFPLTVTSAQKNPTAFYLCASSIRELGGYTFGSGTRLTVV.

The table lists this clone with a few counts. This chain connects TRBV6-2 or TRBV6-3 to TRBJ1-3; 9 positions agree with TRBD1. V dropped 3 bases and J dropped 3; count of bases not matched to a gene: 3. The CDR3 length is 15 residues. The germline gives CDR1 MNHEY, CDR2 SVGEGT. CDR3 sequence (DNA): TGTGCCAGCAGTTATGGGACAGGGCGTGGAAACACCATATATTTT. The encoded protein is CASSYGTGRGNTIYF.

CDR3 sequence: CASSTGRETQYF. The CDR3 nucleotides are TGTGCCAGCAGCACAGGGCGGGAGACCCAGTACTTC. The J gene is TRBJ2-5, the V gene TRBV12-3 or TRBV12-4; the D gene is possibly TRBD1 (6 bases). The CDR3 extends over 12 amino acids. V was shortened by 6 bases and J by 5 bases, with 10 bases between the two germline ends.

The genes are TRBV15 and TRBJ2-2; D is possibly TRBD2 (5 bases). Germline values: CDR1 LNHNV, CDR2 YYDKDF (reference sequence). The V and J ends lost 5 bases and 4 bases respectively, with 14 bases between them. The CDR3 sequence is 15 residues long. The CDR3 DNA follows: TGTGCCACCAGCGTCGGCGGGCCGTTCACCGGGGAGCTGTTTTTT. This translates into CATSVGGPFTGELFF.

The CDR3 loop reads CASSARLAGLNEQFF. The CDR3 nucleotides read TGTGCCAGCAGCGCCCGACTAGCGGGGCTAAATGAGCAGTTCTTC. The gene calls are TRBV4-2 and TRBJ2-1, with TRBD2 identical over 11 bases. Germline trimming cut 5 bases from V and 7 bases from J; bases unmatched to any gene: 7. Germline lookup yields CDR1 LGHNA and CDR2 YNFKEQ. The CDR3 has 15 residues.

J is TRBJ1-1 and V is TRBV21-1; the table calls TRBD1, which could not be checked here. TRBV21-1 is reported as a pseudogene. The CDR3 runs to 17 residues. The CDR3 spells CASIPGQGQRMNTEAFF. DNA of the CDR3: TGTGCCAGCATTCCGGGACAGGGGCAACGAATGAACACTGAAGCTTTCTTT.

V is TRBV10-2 and J is TRBJ1-2, with a weak D call TRBD1 (5 bases). V shed 3 bases and J shed 3 bases, with 8 bases lying between them. The CDR3 runs to 13 residues. The germline V gene encodes CDR1 WSHSY and CDR2 SAAADI. CDR3: CASSDGGDYGYTF. Here the CDR3 DNA reads TGCGCCAGCAGTGACGGGGGGGACTATGGCTACACCTTC.

This chain connects TRBV19 to TRBJ2-3; D is possibly TRBD1 (7 bases). The CDR3 has 15 residues. Germline V gives CDR1 LNHDA, CDR2 SQIVND (reference sequence). Deletions cut 5 bases from V and 5 bases from J, with 17 bases between. This CDR3 reads CASSAGQRQGDTQYF. Written as DNA, the CDR3 is TGTGCCAGTAGTGCGGGACAGCGTCAAGGAGATACGCAGTATTTT.

CDR3 DNA sequence: TGTGCCAGCAGCAAAGCCCCAGGTAGCTATGGCTACACCTTC. This translates into CASSKAPGSYGYTF. V and J are TRBV21-1 and TRBJ1-2; the tabulated D call, TRBD1, remains unverified against the DNA. TRBV21-1 is a pseudogene locus. The CDR3 runs to 14 residues.

The rearrangement links TRBV6-1 to TRBJ1-2, with 9 bases fitting TRBD1. The V and J ends lost 2 bases and 8 bases, in that order; junction bases with no gene match: 12. The CDR3 has 16 residues. Germline-derived CDR1 and CDR2 are MNHNS and SASEGT. CDR3: CASSERGRDRADGYTF. CDR3 coding DNA: TGTGCCAGCAGTGAAAGGGGGCGGGACAGGGCGGACGGCTACACCTTC.

This sequence joins TRBV6-5 and TRBJ1-1; D gene uncertain. In germline, CDR1 is MNHEY, CDR2 SVGAGI. Trimming took off 6 bases at V and 10 bases at J, with 15 bases between the two ends. The CDR3 contains 12 residues. Here the CDR3 DNA reads TGTGCCAGCAGGGCGGGTCCGACGGGAGCTTTCTTT. It specifies CASRAGPTGAFF.